The 19 T cell receptor beta chains listed next were all sequenced from one sample in a study of CD8+CD57+ T cells in acquired aplastic anemia. Genomic DNA, the template, was used for profiling of the TCR beta VDJ and CDR3. Each CDR3 protein gets one entry after TCRdb re-called the reads with MiXCR. This table has 400,000 to 600,000 distinct CDR3 sequences, less than 35% appearing once. Those patients picked for sequencing had displayed CD8+CD57+ cell expansion on flow cytometry. The sequenced sample consisted of sorted CD4+, CD8+, or CD8+CD57+ T cells (not recorded which) from PBMCs. These receptors all stem from a human donor with aplastic anemia.

This clonotype was detected many times. V and J are TRBV10-3 and TRBJ2-1; D is unclear. From germline, CDR1 is ENHRY and CDR2 SYGVKD. V lost 3 bases and J 3 bases, leaving 9 bases between the germline ends. This CDR3 has 14 amino acids. In nucleotides, the CDR3 is TGTGCCATCAGTGATCCTGTGAACTACAATGAGCAGTTCTTC. Amino acid sequence: CAISDPVNYNEQFF.

This clonotype was seen many times. The chain employs TRBV19 and TRBJ1-5, with D perhaps matching TRBD1 (6 bases). Germline CDR1 is LNHDA and CDR2 is SQIVND (reference sequence). This CDR3 region has 16 residues. Trimming took 5 bases from V and 7 from J, leaving 21 bases between them. The CDR3 DNA reads TGTGCCAGTAGTCCACTAAGAGACAGGTTGGGACAGCCCCAGCATTTT. Amino acids: CASSPLRDRLGQPQHF.

As regards this clonotype: Because the CDR3's place on the DNA is in doubt, the DNA is left out and the CDR3 is given as listed by TCRdb. The rearrangement joins TRBV9 to TRBJ2-1; the DNA was not compared with TRBD2, the D call given in the table. With termini counted, the CDR3 has 16 amino acids. In germline, CDR1 is SGDLS, CDR2 YYNGEE. The CDR3 reads CASSVGSGATYNEQFF.

This clonotype showed up many times. The chain recombines TRBV20-1 with TRBJ1-2; no reliable D call. CDR1 DFQATT and CDR2 SNEGSKA come from the germline V gene (reference sequence). The CDR3 loop spans 13 amino acids. V dropped 1 base and J dropped 4 bases, with 10 bases sitting between them. CDR3 residues: CSARGPASYGYTF. The DNA for the CDR3 is TGCAGTGCTAGAGGGCCCGCCAGCTATGGCTACACCTTC.

The rearrangement joins TRBV4-3 to TRBJ2-7; the D gene is possibly TRBD2 (6 bases). Between the trimmed V and J ends, which lost 1 base and 2 bases, there was a span of 21 bases. This CDR3 has 18 amino acids. The germline gives CDR1 LGHNA, CDR2 YSLEER. The CDR3: CASSQGWMAGTLTYEQYF. In DNA form, the CDR3 reads TGCGCCAGCAGCCAAGGGTGGATGGCAGGGACTCTGACCTACGAGCAGTACTTC.

This clonotype was seen more than once but under ten times. The V gene is TRBV14, the J gene TRBJ1-3; no firm D call. The germline gives CDR1 SGHDN, CDR2 FVKESK. This CDR3 is 15 amino acids long. The V and J ends lost 2 bases and 0 bases respectively, with 8 bases between them. CDR3 sequence: CASSQRSISGNTIYF. CDR3 DNA sequence: TGTGCCAGCAGCCAAAGATCCATCTCTGGAAACACCATATATTTT.

This clonotype was recorded many times. The chain uses TRBV2 and TRBJ1-4; possible D gene TRBD1, 5 bases. Germline CDR1 and CDR2: SNHLY and FYNNEI. V lost 7 bases, J lost 4 bases, and 7 bases lay in between. This CDR3 contains 12 residues. The chain's CDR3 is CASKGINEKLFF. The CDR3 DNA sequence: TGTGCCAGCAAGGGGATTAATGAAAAACTGTTTTTT.

The V and J genes are TRBV20-1 and TRBJ2-1; 10 positions match TRBD2. The CDR3 loop spans 16 amino acids. J gave up 0 bases and V 0 bases, and 2 bases lay outside the gene matches. Germline V gives CDR1 DFQATT, CDR2 SNEGSKA (reference sequence). The CDR3 loop reads CSARDPSGSSYNEQFF. The CDR3 DNA is TGCAGTGCTAGAGACCCTAGCGGGAGCTCCTACAATGAGCAGTTCTTC.

V usage is TRBV20-1 and J usage is TRBJ2-1; 11 nucleotides line up with TRBD2. CDR3 length: 15 amino acids. The V segment lost 6 bases and the J segment 4 bases; nucleotides outside the gene matches: 8. Germline CDR1 is DFQATT and CDR2 is SNEGSKA (reference sequence). CDR3 DNA: TGCAGTGCGTGGGTAGCGGGGGGGACTTACAATGAGCAGTTCTTC. Encoded protein: CSAWVAGGTYNEQFF.

The chain has TRBV7-6 and TRBJ1-2; 7 bases line up with TRBD1. The J segment lost 9 bases and the V segment lost 5 bases, leaving 12 bases of the junction unmatched. Germline V gene sequence: CDR1 SGHVS, CDR2 FNYEAQ. CDR3 length equals 14 residues. CDR3 residues: CASSPRQTGNSYTF. CDR3 in DNA: TGTGCCAGCAGCCCCCGACAGACAGGGAATAGCTACACCTTC. Based on the CDR3 plus reference TRBV7-6 and TRBJ1-2, the full variable domain is GAGVSQSPRYKVTKRGQDVALRCDPISGHVSLYWYRQALGQGPEFLTYFNYEAQQDKSGLPNDRFSAERPEGSISTLTIQRTEQRDSAMYRCASSPRQTGNSYTFGSGTRLTVV.

Many counts were recorded for this clonotype. This chain links TRBV9 with TRBJ2-5; D unclear. The CDR3 is 13 residues long. CDR1 and CDR2 from the germline V gene are SGDLS and YYNGEE. V was clipped by 0 bases and J by 1 base, with 4 bases between them. The CDR3 sequence: CASSVGGQETQYF. The CDR3 DNA is TGTGCCAGCAGCGTAGGGGGCCAAGAGACCCAGTACTTC.

This clonotype was seen only a few times. V usage is TRBV5-5 and J usage is TRBJ1-1; 7 nucleotides line up with TRBD1. CDR1 SGHKS and CDR2 YYEKEE come from the germline V gene (reference sequence). J lost 1 base, V lost 4 bases, and 7 bases had no gene match. The CDR3 covers 15 residues. The CDR3 DNA reads TGTGCCAGCAGCCTCAACCGGGACAGGAACACTGAAGCTTTCTTT. Translating it yields CASSLNRDRNTEAFF.

This clonotype was counted many times. The CDR3 coding sequence is TGTGCCAGGATCGGGACGCACAGCAATGAGCAGTTCTTC. It translates to CARIGTHSNEQFF. The chain combines TRBV25-1 with TRBJ2-1; the D gene could be TRBD1 or TRBD2 (5 bases each). V was clipped by 9 bases and J by 6 bases, with 15 bases between them. The CDR3 has 13 amino acids. CDR1 and CDR2 from the germline V gene are MGHDK and SYGVNS.

As for this clonotype: Compared with germline, one end of the junction differs, possibly owing to a read error. The chain links TRBV19 to TRBJ2-1, with 9 bases that match TRBD2. CDR3 length: 16 residues. Germline CDR1 reads LNHDA; CDR2 reads SQIVND (reference sequence). The DNA of the CDR3 is TGTGCCACTAGTGGTTGGCGGGAGGGGACCTACAATGAGCAGTTCTTC. Its translation: CATSGWREGTYNEQFF.

The rearrangement links TRBV6-1 to TRBJ1-2, with a tentative D call TRBD1 (5 bases). Looked up from germline, CDR1 is MNHNS and CDR2 is SASEGT. V lost 3 bases to trimming and J lost 3 bases, with 11 bases between them. CDR3 length equals 14 residues. The CDR3, as DNA: TGTGCCAGCAGTGATATTGGGGCTTACTATGGCTACACCTTC. Translation gives CASSDIGAYYGYTF.

Only a few counts were recorded for this clonotype. This chain connects TRBV20-1 to TRBJ2-3; D perhaps matches TRBD2 (6 bases). CDR3 length equals 13 residues. Germline V lookup: CDR1 DFQATT, CDR2 SNEGSKA (reference sequence). V gave up 2 bases and J gave up 4 bases, with 10 bases separating them. The CDR3 sequence: CSARLGRADTQYF. In DNA form, the CDR3 reads TGCAGTGCTAGACTCGGGAGAGCAGATACGCAGTATTTT.

This clonotype showed up just a few times. V usage is TRBV5-1 and J usage is TRBJ1-1; 9 nucleotides align to TRBD1. The germline CDR1 and CDR2 sequences are SGHRS and YFSETQ. J gave up 1 base and V 6 bases, and 7 bases lay outside the gene matches. CDR3 length equals 15 residues. In DNA form, the CDR3 reads TGCGCCAGCAACTCAGTGGACAGGGGGAACACTGAAGCTTTCTTT. Translated, it gives CASNSVDRGNTEAFF.

The chain couples TRBV2 to TRBJ1-1, with D unclear. The V gene's germline CDR1 is SNHLY and CDR2 FYNNEI. V lost 6 bases, J lost 3 bases, and 11 bases lay in between. This CDR3 spans 13 amino acids. In DNA form, the CDR3 reads TGTGCCAGCAGGAACGACGGAGACACTGAAGCTTTCTTT. It specifies CASRNDGDTEAFF.

This clonotype has more than one count but fewer than ten. The chain uses TRBV2 and TRBJ1-1; D is perhaps TRBD1 (5 bases). CDR3 length: 13 residues. The germline V gene has CDR1 SNHLY and CDR2 FYNNEI. The ends were cut back, 6 bases at V and 7 bases at J, with 15 bases in the middle. CDR3 sequence: CASSGGGAGEAFF. The CDR3 DNA reads TGTGCCAGCAGCGGCGGGGGTGCGGGTGAAGCTTTCTTT.